This T cell receptor beta chain was retrieved from a study of T cell responses to AZD1222 COVID-19 vaccine. Study outcomes and limitations: At baseline, seropositivity was found in only a handful of AZD1222 recipients. It should be noted that donors were predominantly white British and more often female, and clonal diversity was possibly underestimated. The study found Spike-specific TCR breadth and depth rose after two AZD1222 doses.

The CDR3 has 14 residues. The germline gives CDR1 KGHSH, CDR2 LQKENI. V lost 0 bases and J 5 bases, leaving 7 bases between the germline ends. Generated by immunoSEQ multiplex PCR, the TCRdb table keeps only in-frame clones and is missing some. This sample carries about 90,000 clones, around nine tenths of them seen once, and the ten largest clones take around 5%. Points on this clone: Its antigen is not identified.

The genes are TRBV18 and TRBJ2-2; D assignment may be TRBD1 or TRBD2 (5 bases each). The TCR comes from an adult in good health. The specimen comprised peripheral blood, sampled on day 0 of MenACWY control vaccination. The CDR3 spells CASSPPGETGELFF. The CDR3 DNA sequence: TGTGCCAGCTCACCACCAGGGGAGACCGGGGAGCTGTTTTTT.